This is a list of T cell receptor beta chains from one sample in a study of shared clonotypes between healthy human individuals. Clones were read by immunoSEQ multiplex PCR, and TCRdb kept only the in-frame ones, dropping some. The data show about 2 million clones, approximately 95% seen once. Sequencing input: naive CD8+ T cells sorted from blood. All receptors come from a man aged 18 to 30 in good health. The CDR3 runs from the conserved cysteine through the conserved F or W. A D gene is named only where the DNA matches it firmly. Clone size is stated in some rows and not others, as once, few, many or a class when expanded.

TRBV27	TRBJ2-3	-	-	TGTGCCAGCAGCACTGGAGGCACAGATACGCAGTATTTT	CASSTGGTDTQYF
TRBV9	TRBJ2-3	TRBD2	-	TGTGCCAGCAGCTCCCGCTTCGCGGGAGACGGGGGAGATACGCAGTATTTT	CASSSRFAGDGGDTQYF
TRBV4-1	TRBJ1-6	-	-	TGCGCCAGCAGCCAGTTGGGACCATCGCTCTCCTATAATTCACCCCTCCACTTT	CASSQLGPSLSYNSPLHF
TRBV4-3	TRBJ2-3	-	-	TGCGCCAGCAGCCAATTGACTTACTCCGACACAGATACGCAGTATTTT	CASSQLTYSDTDTQYF
TRBV28	TRBJ1-5	-	-	TGTGCCAGCAGTTTAAGGGGGAGCAATCAGCCCCAGCATTTT	CASSLRGSNQPQHF
TRBV2	TRBJ1-1	-	-	TGTGCCAGCAATTGGATTGCGGATCTAAACACTGAAGCTTTCTTT	CASNWIADLNTEAFF
TRBV21-1	TRBJ1-5	-	-	TGTGCCAGCAGCAAAGAAGGGAAGGCCGGGGGGGGCAATCAGCCCCAGCATTTT	CASSKEGKAGGGNQPQHF
TRBV6-1	TRBJ2-7	TRBD1	-	TGTGCCAGCAGCCACAGGGGGGACGGCTACGAGCAGTACTTC	CASSHRGDGYEQYF
TRBV7-2	TRBJ2-7	-	-	TGTGCCAGCAGCTTAGCGACGGCCTACGAGCAGTACTTC	CASSLATAYEQYF
TRBV9	TRBJ2-6	-	-	TGTGCCAGCAGCTATACAGGATCTGGGGCCAACGTCCTGACTTTC	CASSYTGSGANVLTF
TRBV6-4	TRBJ2-2	TRBD1	-	TGTGCCAGCAGCGCTCGAGGCATCCCGGGACAGATATTTACCGGGGAGCTGTTTTTT	CASSARGIPGQIFTGELFF
TRBV29-1	TRBJ2-1	TRBD2	-	TGCAGCTCCCGGACTAGCGACTACAATGAGCAGTTCTTC	CSSRTSDYNEQFF
TRBV5-1	TRBJ2-7	-	-	TGCGCCAGCAGCTTGGTTCCAGGAATGGAAGAGCAGTACTTC	CASSLVPGMEEQYF
TRBV27	TRBJ2-5	-	-	TGTGCCAGCAGTTTAAACTTCCCAGAGACCCAGTACTTC	CASSLNFPETQYF
TRBV7-9	TRBJ2-7	TRBD2	-	TGTGCCAGCAGCTTAGCGAGTGGACTAGCGAAGGTCTACGAGCAGTACTTC	CASSLASGLAKVYEQYF
TRBV7-9	TRBJ2-7	TRBD1	-	TGTGCCAGCAGCACGCCGGGACAGCCTTACGAGCAGTACTTC	CASSTPGQPYEQYF
TRBV27	TRBJ2-7	-	-	TGTGCCAGCAGACCTAGGGGGGTCTCCGAGCAGTACTTC	CASRPRGVSEQYF
TRBV11-2	TRBJ2-7	-	-	TGTGCCAGCAGCTTAGAATTAGCGGTTAGCTCCTACGAGCAGTACTTC	CASSLELAVSSYEQYF
TRBV7-9	TRBJ1-3	-	-	TGTGCCAGCAGCTTAGACGGGTACACCATATATTTT	CASSLDGYTIYF
TRBV14	TRBJ2-1	-	-	TGTGCCAGCAGCCAAGCTGCTGGTGCCGTCTTGGACAATGAGCAGTTCTTC	CASSQAAGAVLDNEQFF
TRBV30	TRBJ1-4	TRBD1	-	TGTGCCTGGAGACCTCTCCCGGGACAGGGATATGAAAAACTGTTTTTT	CAWRPLPGQGYEKLFF
TRBV29-1	TRBJ2-7	-	-	TGCAGCGTTGGTTGGGGGGACGGCGAGCAGTACTTC	CSVGWGDGEQYF
TRBV29-1	TRBJ2-3	TRBD2	-	TGCAGCGTTGAAGAAGGACAAGCGGGAGGGGCAGATACGCAGTATTTT	CSVEEGQAGGADTQYF
TRBV5-6	TRBJ1-1	-	-	TGTGCCAGCAGCTTGGGAAATGGTATTGAAGCTTTCTTT	CASSLGNGIEAFF
TRBV10-2	TRBJ2-3	-	-	TGCGCCAGCAGGGTCGAGGGGGAGATGGATACGCAGTATTTT	CASRVEGEMDTQYF
TRBV10-2	TRBJ2-1	TRBD2	-	TGCGCCAGCAGTCTCGAGCGGGGGTACAATGAGCAGTTCTTC	CASSLERGYNEQFF
TRBV4-1	TRBJ1-1	-	-	TGCGCCAGCAGCCAAATGGGACTAACGGGAACTGAAGCTTTCTTT	CASSQMGLTGTEAFF
TRBV4-1	TRBJ2-7	-	once	TGCGCCAGCAGCCAAGATGAGGGGGAGGGGTCCTACGAGCAGTACTTC	CASSQDEGEGSYEQYF